The clone carrying this T cell receptor beta chain was observed many times. Its antigen remains unidentified. The sample belongs to a study of early T cells in non-severe SARS-CoV-2 infection. Findings and caveats of the study: Private and CD4 specificities were missed by VDJdb matching, which favored anti-spike CD8 responses.

As part of library construction, unique molecular identifiers were attached to individual cDNA molecules. TCRdb analysed the 5' RACE reads with MiXCR anew, one entry per CDR3 protein. The table shows roughly 34,000 distinct CDR3 sequences, with under 5.5% occurring only once. Germline loops: CDR1 SEHNR, CDR2 FQNEAQ (reference sequence). Trimming cost V 7 bases and J 5 bases, with 12 bases left between them. The CDR3 totals 13 residues. The receptor's source is an adult who was a healthcare worker with PCR-confirmed SARS-CoV-2 infection or an uninfected control (not recorded which). The sample comprised whole blood. V usage is TRBV7-9 and J usage is TRBJ2-1; D is uncertain. This CDR3 reads CASNRHRDNEQFF. For the CDR3, the DNA is TGTGCCAGCAACCGACATAGAGACAATGAGCAGTTCTTC.